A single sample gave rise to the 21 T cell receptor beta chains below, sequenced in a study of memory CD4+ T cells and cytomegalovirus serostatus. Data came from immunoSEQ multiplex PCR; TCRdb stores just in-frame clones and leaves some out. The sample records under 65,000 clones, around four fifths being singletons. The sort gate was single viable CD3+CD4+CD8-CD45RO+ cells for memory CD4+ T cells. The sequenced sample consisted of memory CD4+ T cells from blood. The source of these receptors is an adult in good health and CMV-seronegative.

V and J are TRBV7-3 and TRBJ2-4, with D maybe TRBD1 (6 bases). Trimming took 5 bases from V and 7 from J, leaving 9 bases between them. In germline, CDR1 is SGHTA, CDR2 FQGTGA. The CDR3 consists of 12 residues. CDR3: CASSPQGNIQYF. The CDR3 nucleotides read TGTGCCAGCAGCCCCCAGGGGAACATTCAGTACTTC.

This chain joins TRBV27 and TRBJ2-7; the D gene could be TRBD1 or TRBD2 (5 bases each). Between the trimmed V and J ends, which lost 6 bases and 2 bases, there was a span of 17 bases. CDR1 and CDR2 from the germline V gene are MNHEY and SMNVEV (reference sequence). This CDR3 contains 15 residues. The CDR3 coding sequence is TGTGCCAGCAGCCAACGGGGCGGGTTCACCTACGAGCAGTACTTC. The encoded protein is CASSQRGGFTYEQYF.

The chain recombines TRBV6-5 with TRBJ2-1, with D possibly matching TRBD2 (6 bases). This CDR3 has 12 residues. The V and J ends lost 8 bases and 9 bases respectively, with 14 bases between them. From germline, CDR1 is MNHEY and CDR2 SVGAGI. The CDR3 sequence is CASRRVSGEQFF. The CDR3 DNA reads TGTGCCAGCCGGAGGGTAAGCGGTGAGCAGTTCTTC.

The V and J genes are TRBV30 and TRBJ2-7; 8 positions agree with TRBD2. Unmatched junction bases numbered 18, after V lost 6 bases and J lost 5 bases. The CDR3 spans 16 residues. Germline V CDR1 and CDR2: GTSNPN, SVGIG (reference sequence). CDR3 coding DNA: TGTGCCTGTCTCTCCCCAAGCGGGAGCAGGGGAGACGAGCAGTACTTC. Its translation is CACLSPSGSRGDEQYF.

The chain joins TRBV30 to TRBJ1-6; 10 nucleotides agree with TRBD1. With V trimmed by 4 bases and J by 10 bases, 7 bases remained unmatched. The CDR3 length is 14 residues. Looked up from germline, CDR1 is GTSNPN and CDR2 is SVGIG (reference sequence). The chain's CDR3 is CAWTGTGAGSPLHF. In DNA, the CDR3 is TGTGCCTGGACCGGGACAGGGGCAGGATCACCCCTCCACTTT.

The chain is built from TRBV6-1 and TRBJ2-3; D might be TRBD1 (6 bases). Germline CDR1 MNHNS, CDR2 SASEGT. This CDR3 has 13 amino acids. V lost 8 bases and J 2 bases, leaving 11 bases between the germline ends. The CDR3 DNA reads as TGTGCCAGCCAGGGACACTTCACAGATACGCAGTATTTT. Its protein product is CASQGHFTDTQYF.

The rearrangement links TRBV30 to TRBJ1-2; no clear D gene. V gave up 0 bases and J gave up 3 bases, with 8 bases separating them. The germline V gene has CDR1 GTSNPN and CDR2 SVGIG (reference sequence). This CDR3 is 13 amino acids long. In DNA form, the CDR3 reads TGTGCCTGGAGTGTAGGCACGGACTATGGCTACACCTTC. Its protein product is CAWSVGTDYGYTF.

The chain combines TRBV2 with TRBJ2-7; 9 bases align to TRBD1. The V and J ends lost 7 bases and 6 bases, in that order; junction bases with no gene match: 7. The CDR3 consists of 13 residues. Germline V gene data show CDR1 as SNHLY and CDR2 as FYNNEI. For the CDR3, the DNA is TGTGCCAGCACCCAGGACAGGGGTGGCGAGCAGTACTTC. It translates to CASTQDRGGEQYF.

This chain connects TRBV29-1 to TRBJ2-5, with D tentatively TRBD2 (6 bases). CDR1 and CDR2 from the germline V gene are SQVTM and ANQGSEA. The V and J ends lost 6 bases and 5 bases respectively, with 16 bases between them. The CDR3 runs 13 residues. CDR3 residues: CSVGVGGAETQYF. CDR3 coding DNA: TGCAGCGTCGGGGTGGGGGGAGCGGAGACCCAGTACTTC.

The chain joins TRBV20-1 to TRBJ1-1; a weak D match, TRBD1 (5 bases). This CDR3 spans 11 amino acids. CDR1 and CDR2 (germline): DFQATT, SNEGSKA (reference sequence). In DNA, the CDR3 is TGCGGCGCACGAGGGCAGGGCCAAGCTTTCTTT. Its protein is CGARGQGQAFF.

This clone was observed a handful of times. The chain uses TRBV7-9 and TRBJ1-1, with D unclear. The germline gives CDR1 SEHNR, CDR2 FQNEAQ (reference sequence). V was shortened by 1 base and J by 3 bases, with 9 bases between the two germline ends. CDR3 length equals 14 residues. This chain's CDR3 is CASSLVTDHTEAFF. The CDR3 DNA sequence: TGTGCCAGCAGCTTAGTTACAGATCACACTGAAGCTTTCTTT.

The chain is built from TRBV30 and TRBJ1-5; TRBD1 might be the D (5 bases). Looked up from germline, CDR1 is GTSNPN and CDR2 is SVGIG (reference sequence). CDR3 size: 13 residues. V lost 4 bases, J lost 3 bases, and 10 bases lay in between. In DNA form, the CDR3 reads TGTGCCTGGACCGACAGCGACAATCAGCCCCAGCATTTT. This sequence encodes CAWTDSDNQPQHF.

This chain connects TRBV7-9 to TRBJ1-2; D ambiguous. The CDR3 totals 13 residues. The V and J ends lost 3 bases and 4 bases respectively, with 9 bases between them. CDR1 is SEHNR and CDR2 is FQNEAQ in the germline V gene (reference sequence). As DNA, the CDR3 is TGTGCCAGCAGCTTTGGTTCACTCTATGGCTACACCTTC. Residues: CASSFGSLYGYTF.

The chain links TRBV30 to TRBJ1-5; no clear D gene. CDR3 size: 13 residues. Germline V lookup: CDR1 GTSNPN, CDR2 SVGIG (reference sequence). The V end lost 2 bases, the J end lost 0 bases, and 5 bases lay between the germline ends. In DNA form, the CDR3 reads TGTGCCTGGAGTATGGATAGCAATCAGCCCCAGCATTTT. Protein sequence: CAWSMDSNQPQHF.

CDR3 sequence reads: CASKGQSHEKLFF. The CDR3, as DNA: TGCGCCAGCAAAGGACAGTCACATGAAAAACTGTTTTTT. J is TRBJ1-4 and V is TRBV5-1, with D possibly TRBD1 on 6 matching bases. The V end was cut by 6 bases, the J end by 6 bases, with 12 bases between. The CDR3 has 13 residues. Germline CDR1 reads SGHRS; CDR2 reads YFSETQ. The full variable domain, in which reference TRBV5-1 and TRBJ1-4 provide the parts outside the CDR3, is KAGVTQTPRYLIKTRGQQVTLSCSPISGHRSVSWYQQTPGQGLQFLFEYFSETQRNKGNFPGRFSGRQFSNSRSEMNVSTLELGDSALYLCASKGQSHEKLFFGSGTQLSVL.

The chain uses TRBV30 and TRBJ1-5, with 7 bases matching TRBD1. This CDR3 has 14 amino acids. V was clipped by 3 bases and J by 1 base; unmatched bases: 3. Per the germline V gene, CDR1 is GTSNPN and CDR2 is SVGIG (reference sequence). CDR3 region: CAWRKTGSNQPQHF. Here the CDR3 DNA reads TGTGCCTGGAGGAAGACAGGGAGCAATCAGCCCCAGCATTTT. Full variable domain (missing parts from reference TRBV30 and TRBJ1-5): SQTIHQWPATLVQPVGSPLSLECTVEGTSNPNLYWYRQAAGRGLQLLFYSVGIGQISSEVPQNLSASRPQDRQFILSSKKLLLSDSGFYLCAWRKTGSNQPQHFGDGTRLSIL.

The chain's CDR3 is CASSDRHDLEAFF. Written as DNA, the CDR3 is TGTGCCAGCAGTGACCGTCACGACCTTGAAGCTTTCTTT. The chain couples TRBV6-1 to TRBJ1-1, with D hard to call. The CDR3 totals 13 residues. The ends were cut back, 3 bases at V and 7 bases at J, with 12 bases in the middle. Per germline, CDR1 MNHNS and CDR2 SASEGT.

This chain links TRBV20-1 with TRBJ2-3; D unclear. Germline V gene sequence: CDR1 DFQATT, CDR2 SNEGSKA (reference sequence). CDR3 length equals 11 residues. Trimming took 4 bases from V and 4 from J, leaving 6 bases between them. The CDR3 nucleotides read TGCAGTGCTACCTACTCAGATACGCAGTATTTT. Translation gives CSATYSDTQYF.

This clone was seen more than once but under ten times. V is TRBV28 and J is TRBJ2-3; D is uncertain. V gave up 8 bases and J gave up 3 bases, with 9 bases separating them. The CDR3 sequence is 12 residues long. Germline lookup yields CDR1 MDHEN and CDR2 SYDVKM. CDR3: CASQPFTDTQYF. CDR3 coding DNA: TGTGCCAGCCAACCCTTTACAGATACGCAGTATTTT.

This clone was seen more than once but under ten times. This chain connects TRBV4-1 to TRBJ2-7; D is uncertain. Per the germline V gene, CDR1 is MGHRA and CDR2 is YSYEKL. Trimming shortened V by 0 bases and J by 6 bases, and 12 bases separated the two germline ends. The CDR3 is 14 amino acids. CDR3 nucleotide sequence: TGCGCCAGCAGCCAAGAGCACAGATGGAGCGAGCAGTACTTC. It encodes CASSQEHRWSEQYF.

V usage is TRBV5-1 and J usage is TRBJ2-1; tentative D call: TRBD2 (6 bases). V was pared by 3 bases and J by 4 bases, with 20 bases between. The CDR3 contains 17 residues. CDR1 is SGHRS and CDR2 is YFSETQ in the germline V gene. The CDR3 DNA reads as TGCGCCAGCAGCTCGCAGAGAGGTAGCGGCATATACAATGAGCAGTTCTTC. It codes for CASSSQRGSGIYNEQFF.